These 27 T cell receptor beta chains originate from one sample sequenced in a study of CD8+ T cells in alopecia areata. Following extraction, RNA underwent reverse transcription to cDNA, which served as the sequencing template. Produced via immunoSEQ multiplex PCR; TCRdb's table is partial and in-frame only. The table shows 150,000 to 200,000 clones, with roughly 60% occurring only once. Treatment described: oral pan-JAK inhibitor, 5-10 mg twice daily. This specimen consisted of CD4+ T cells sorted from blood, obtained between weeks 55 and 65, from a patient treated with tofacitinib. The receptors were sampled from a human donor with alopecia areata.

V usage is TRBV2 and J usage is TRBJ1-4; 8 bases map to TRBD1. CDR1 SNHLY and CDR2 FYNNEI come from the germline V gene. V lost 8 bases to trimming and J lost 7 bases; unmatched junction nucleotides: 9. This CDR3 is 14 amino acids long. The CDR3 spells CASRDRTFGEKLFF. CDR3 DNA sequence: TGTGCCAGCCGGGACAGGACGTTTGGTGAAAAACTGTTTTTT.

This chain uses TRBV29-1 with TRBJ2-5; 9 bases align to TRBD2. Germline assignment: CDR1 SQVTM and CDR2 ANQGSEA. The trim removed 8 bases at V and 5 bases at J, leaving 6 bases unmatched. CDR3 length: 12 residues. CDR3 bases: TGCAGCCAACGGACTAGCGTGGAGACCCAGTACTTC. It yields the protein CSQRTSVETQYF.

The CDR3 DNA sequence: TGCGCCAGCAGCTTGGTCGGAGGGGTATACGCAGATACGCAGTATTTT. This translates into CASSLVGGVYADTQYF. The chain employs TRBV5-1 and TRBJ2-3; D possibly corresponds to TRBD2 (6 bases). V lost 0 bases and J 4 bases, leaving 15 bases between the germline ends. CDR3 length equals 16 residues. The V gene's germline CDR1 is SGHRS and CDR2 YFSETQ.

The chain carries TRBV30 and TRBJ1-5; D is ambiguous. Germline V CDR1 and CDR2: GTSNPN, SVGIG (reference sequence). Trimming took off 1 base at V and 3 bases at J, with 10 bases between the two ends. The CDR3 runs 14 residues. CDR3: CAWSETLTNQPQHF. CDR3 bases: TGTGCCTGGAGTGAGACCCTCACCAATCAGCCCCAGCATTTT.

J is TRBJ2-4 and V is TRBV6-5; 8 nucleotides agree with TRBD1. Germline V gene sequence: CDR1 MNHEY, CDR2 SVGAGI. V shed 4 bases, J shed 0 bases, and the junction held 2 bases outside the gene matches. The length of the CDR3 is 15 residues. In DNA form, the CDR3 reads TGTGCCAGCAGTTGGACAGGGTTAGCCAAAAACATTCAGTACTTC. Amino acids: CASSWTGLAKNIQYF.

This rearrangement joins TRBV19 to TRBJ1-2; tentatively, D is TRBD1 (5 bases). The CDR3 totals 13 residues. Trimming took off 3 bases at V and 7 bases at J, with 12 bases between the two ends. The germline V gene has CDR1 LNHDA and CDR2 SQIVND (reference sequence). The CDR3 nucleotides are TGTGCCAGTAGTATGGGCCAGGGTCTTGGCTACACCTTC. Translated, it gives CASSMGQGLGYTF.

This chain connects TRBV7-9 to TRBJ2-5; perhaps TRBD1 as D (6 bases). Looked up from germline, CDR1 is SEHNR and CDR2 is FQNEAQ (reference sequence). The CDR3 runs to 13 residues. V shed 4 bases and J shed 3 bases, with 9 bases lying between them. The CDR3 DNA is TGTGCCAGCAGCTCGTGGACAGAAGAGACCCAGTACTTC. This translates into CASSSWTEETQYF.

The rearrangement links TRBV9 to TRBJ1-1, with TRBD1 identical over 7 bases. This CDR3 comprises 14 residues. CDR1 and CDR2 from the germline V gene are SGDLS and YYNGEE. V lost 6 bases, J lost 1 base, and 6 bases stayed unmatched. CDR3 protein: CASKSGQANTEAFF. CDR3 bases: TGTGCCAGCAAGTCCGGACAGGCGAACACTGAAGCTTTCTTT.

Only a few counts were recorded for this clone. V and J are TRBV7-8 and TRBJ2-5, with 7 bases that match TRBD1. The CDR3 covers 15 residues. Germline V lookup: CDR1 SGHVS, CDR2 FQNEAQ. J was trimmed by 0 bases and V by 4 bases; bases with no gene match: 5. CDR3 bases: TGTGCCAGCAGCTGGGACAGACAGAACCAAGAGACCCAGTACTTC. It yields the protein CASSWDRQNQETQYF.

This clone was picked up a small number of times. The rearrangement joins TRBV29-1 to TRBJ2-7, with D perhaps TRBD1 (5 bases). CDR1 and CDR2 from the germline V gene are SQVTM and ANQGSEA. Trimming pared 5 bases from V and 2 bases from J, leaving 13 bases between. The CDR3 extends over 13 amino acids. The CDR3 sequence is CSVCYDSTYEQYF. CDR3 sequence (DNA): TGCAGCGTTTGTTACGACAGTACCTACGAGCAGTACTTC.

CDR3 amino acids: CASSLDGGLGTQYF. CDR3 nucleotides: TGTGCCAGCAGCTTAGACGGGGGGCTTGGGACCCAGTACTTC. This chain joins TRBV7-6 and TRBJ2-5, with a weak D call TRBD2 (7 bases). The CDR3 extends over 14 amino acids. Trimming shortened V by 1 base and J by 7 bases, and 13 bases separated the two germline ends. Germline V gene lookup returns CDR1 SGHVS and CDR2 FNYEAQ. Full variable domain (remainder filled in from reference TRBV7-6 and TRBJ2-5): GAGVSQSPRYKVTKRGQDVALRCDPISGHVSLYWYRQALGQGPEFLTYFNYEAQQDKSGLPNDRFSAERPEGSISTLTIQRTEQRDSAMYRCASSLDGGLGTQYFGPGTRLLVL.

The chain has TRBV10-3 and TRBJ2-1; possible D gene TRBD2, 6 bases. The CDR3 covers 15 residues. The germline V gene encodes CDR1 ENHRY and CDR2 SYGVKD. Trimming pared 0 bases from V and 10 bases from J, leaving 16 bases between. For the CDR3, the DNA is TGTGCCATCAGTGAGTCGACCGGGGGTACACACGAGCAGTTCTTC. It specifies CAISESTGGTHEQFF.

V is TRBV7-3 and J is TRBJ1-3; no definite D call. The germline V and J ends were trimmed by 2 bases and 0 bases, with 5 bases remaining between them. This CDR3 is built from 14 residues. Germline CDR1 reads SGHTA; CDR2 reads FQGTGA. The CDR3 DNA sequence: TGTGCCAGCAGCTTATCAAGCTCTGGAAACACCATATATTTT. It encodes CASSLSSSGNTIYF.

V and J are TRBV11-2 and TRBJ2-7, with a possible D match to TRBD1 (6 bases). This CDR3 region has 14 residues. The germline gives CDR1 SGHAT, CDR2 FQNNGV. Trimming removed 0 bases from V and 6 bases from J, with 12 bases in between. The CDR3 nucleotides are TGTGCCAGCAGCTTAGATCGCAGGGGCGGCGAGCAGTACTTC. It codes for CASSLDRRGGEQYF.

The chain has TRBV5-6 and TRBJ2-1; 15 bases fit TRBD2. Trimming removed 4 bases from V and 11 bases from J; junction bases left unmatched: 4. The CDR3 sequence is 14 residues long. From germline, CDR1 is SGHDT and CDR2 YYEEEE. The CDR3 region is CASSGTSGGQQQFF. The CDR3 coding sequence is TGTGCCAGCAGCGGGACTAGCGGGGGGCAACAGCAGTTCTTC.

The genes are TRBV4-1 and TRBJ2-7; D is ambiguous. V lost 1 base and J 6 bases, leaving 13 bases between the germline ends. Germline lookup yields CDR1 MGHRA and CDR2 YSYEKL. The CDR3 has 14 amino acids. The CDR3 region has the DNA TGCGCCAGCAGCCAAGGAATCTGGGGAACCGAGCAGTACTTC. Translated, it gives CASSQGIWGTEQYF.

This clone came up a few times. The J gene is TRBJ2-5, the V gene TRBV6-1, with a tentative D call TRBD2 (6 bases). Trimming stripped 5 bases from V and 2 bases from J, with 12 bases between. Germline V lookup: CDR1 MNHNS, CDR2 SASEGT. The CDR3 is 14 residues long. This chain's CDR3 is CASSSRGKQETQYF. The DNA for the CDR3 is TGTGCCAGCAGTTCCCGGGGGAAACAAGAGACCCAGTACTTC.

CDR3 DNA: TGTGCCAGCAGCGTGGACAGGGTCACTGGAAACACCATATATTTT. It codes for CASSVDRVTGNTIYF. V is TRBV5-4 and J is TRBJ1-3; 8 bases are a match to TRBD1. Trimming removed 4 bases from V and 2 bases from J; junction bases left unmatched: 5. Germline loops: CDR1 SGHNT, CDR2 YYREEE (reference sequence). The CDR3 spans 15 residues.

This clone was seen a single time. The V and J genes are TRBV9 and TRBJ2-3; D unresolved. V was shortened by 0 bases and J by 0 bases, with 5 bases between the two germline ends. The CDR3 loop spans 14 amino acids. Germline V lookup: CDR1 SGDLS, CDR2 YYNGEE. CDR3 amino acids: CASSVVGSTDTQYF. The CDR3 DNA is TGTGCCAGCAGCGTAGTGGGTAGCACAGATACGCAGTATTTT.

The chain is built from TRBV27 and TRBJ1-5; perhaps TRBD1 as D (5 bases). In germline, CDR1 is MNHEY, CDR2 SMNVEV (reference sequence). Trimming took off 2 bases at V and 7 bases at J, with 12 bases between the two ends. The CDR3 runs to 14 residues. The CDR3 reads CASSLARGRQPQHF. CDR3 in DNA: TGTGCCAGCAGTTTAGCTCGGGGGAGACAGCCCCAGCATTTT.

This clone showed up just once. The genes are TRBV5-1 and TRBJ1-6; 8 bases map to TRBD1. The CDR3 extends over 15 amino acids. Germline V gene lookup returns CDR1 SGHRS and CDR2 YFSETQ. V was clipped by 4 bases and J by 6 bases; unmatched bases: 6. Here the CDR3 DNA reads TGCGCCAGCAGCCCGGGGACAGGACGTAATTCACCCCTCCACTTT. This sequence encodes CASSPGTGRNSPLHF.

In this sample, this clone turned up a few times. Written as DNA, the CDR3 is TGTGCCAGCAGTCCGGGATCTAAACGGGGGGAGACCCAGTACTTC. Translation gives CASSPGSKRGETQYF. The gene calls are TRBV2 and TRBJ2-5, with a possible D match to TRBD2 (6 bases). V lost 5 bases to trimming and J lost 5 bases, with 18 bases between them. Looked up from germline, CDR1 is SNHLY and CDR2 is FYNNEI. CDR3 size: 15 residues.

This clone came up a few times. The chain has TRBV29-1 and TRBJ2-7; 10 positions match TRBD1. Germline-derived CDR1 and CDR2 are SQVTM and ANQGSEA. This CDR3 has 13 amino acids. After removal of 6 bases from V and 2 bases from J, the junction contained 4 bases not matched to a gene. The CDR3 is CSVPGQGAYEQYF. DNA of the CDR3: TGCAGCGTCCCCGGACAGGGGGCCTACGAGCAGTACTTC.

V gene TRBV29-1 combines with J gene TRBJ1-1, with D tentatively TRBD1 (6 bases). Trimming shortened V by 6 bases and J by 7 bases, and 9 bases separated the two germline ends. The germline CDR1 and CDR2 sequences are SQVTM and ANQGSEA. CDR3 length equals 10 residues. The CDR3: CSVRTVEAFF. The CDR3, as DNA: TGCAGCGTGCGGACAGTTGAAGCTTTCTTT.

The chain has TRBV7-2 and TRBJ2-2; 8 bases fit TRBD2. Unmatched junction bases numbered 10, after V lost 5 bases and J lost 2 bases. The CDR3 consists of 17 residues. Germline CDR1 and CDR2: SGHTA and FQGNSA. As DNA, the CDR3 is TGTGCCAGCAGCCCCCGCCGGGGGGGCGGTAACACCGGGGAGCTGTTTTTT. It yields the protein CASSPRRGGGNTGELFF.

The chain couples TRBV19 to TRBJ1-6, with no clear D. CDR1 is LNHDA, CDR2 SQIVND, per germline (reference sequence). V shed 5 bases and J shed 9 bases, with 20 bases lying between them. This CDR3 is 16 amino acids long. In DNA form, the CDR3 reads TGTGCCAGTAGTGCCGTGGACCGGGTAAGGACTTCACCCCTCCACTTT. It is translated as CASSAVDRVRTSPLHF.

This chain uses TRBV29-1 with TRBJ1-1; weak D call: TRBD1 (5 bases). V was pared by 7 bases and J by 5 bases, with 17 bases between. Germline CDR1 reads SQVTM; CDR2 reads ANQGSEA. This CDR3 region has 13 residues. DNA for the CDR3: TGCAGCGCAACCATATGGGGGGAAACTGAAGCTTTCTTT. Its protein is CSATIWGETEAFF.